This T cell receptor (beta chain) was identified in a study of blood T cell repertoires in COVID-19 (dated by TCRdb to between 2020 and 2021). Study-wide context: Samples covering the acute and convalescent phases of COVID-19 were provided by collaborators in the United States, Italy and Spain. Deeply sampled blood TCRbeta repertoires from subjects exposed to, actively infected with, or recovered from COVID-19 were included in the dataset. Where available, HLA class I and class II types were taken from metadata supplied by the sample provider and were not determined by assay-based typing. The material from the prospective study consisted of cDNA or gDNA derived from T cells, B-cell-depleted T cells, or PBMCs. A freely available public database, intended as a resource for researchers studying the immune response to SARS-CoV-2, is where the repertoires were released. Nearly every sample came with metadata listing a de-identified subject ID, COVID-19 status, age in years and sex. The samples were drawn from the first 160 participants of the ongoing ImmuneRACE study and from some 1,300 subjects provided by 6 global collaborators. Study-wide findings and limitations: Clinical and demographic metadata were provided uncurated, with the amount varying by source and participant.

CDR1 and CDR2 were assigned from the germline V gene as MRHNA and SNTAGT. Relative to germline, V is 6 bases shorter and J is 2 bases shorter, with 8 bases between their ends. Inclusive of the bounding cysteine and phenylalanine, the CDR3 is 13 residues long. CDR3 DNA is the only sequence kept; it has 39 bases, read in frame from the first base. This clone occurred once. Its antigen remains unidentified. The sample holds no much larger clone one base away, and base qualities are not on file. Collaborating institutions collected whole blood in K2EDTA tubes following their own protocols. For TCRbeta analysis, collaborators shipped samples as frozen whole blood, isolated PBMCs, or DNA extracted from either of those sample types. TCRbeta CDR3 regions were amplified from genomic DNA by means of the immunoSEQ Assay, a bias-controlled multiplex PCR. The authors processed their data as follows. The number of nucleated cells in each sample was estimated by amplification of reference gene primers within the assay. Sequence reads were collapsed and filtered to measure the absolute abundance of every unique TCRbeta CDR3 rearrangement. For each sample, productive Simpson clonality was calculated as the square root of Simpson's diversity index over productive rearrangements. What TCRdb holds here is the immuneACCESS table cut down to in-frame rearrangements. Part of the clones is not present; checked against another copy, under half of the missing clones reflect an unresolved V gene, and the others are unexplained. D and trimming come from the DNA, and the V and J calls and clone size come from that table. Within this sample are 95,000 to 110,000 clones, with around 92% of them counted one time only. Of the sample, approximately 3.5% is held by the ten largest clones.

Sample: peripheral blood. The chain was built from TRBV6-4 and TRBJ1-5; no D gene is confidently identified. This clonotype was sampled from a woman in her sixties or seventies with acute or convalescent COVID-19. The DNA reads as follows: TGTGCCAGCAGCCGAGAGGGCAATCAGCCCCAGCATTTT. Its protein product is CASSREGNQPQHF.